This entry lists 8 T cell receptor beta chains sequenced from one sample in a study of early T cells in non-severe SARS-CoV-2 infection. TCRdb used MiXCR to reprocess the 5' RACE reads, holding one entry per CDR3 protein. This sample carries approximately 100,000 distinct CDR3 sequences, approximately 10% of them seen once, and the ten largest clones take around 5.1%. The sequencing sample was made of whole blood. These receptors were taken from an adult who was a healthcare worker with PCR-confirmed SARS-CoV-2 infection or an uninfected control (not recorded which).

The chain joins TRBV12-3 or TRBV12-4 to TRBJ1-6, with D perhaps TRBD1 (5 bases). This CDR3 is built from 12 residues. Trimming removed 6 bases at V and 9 bases at J, with 9 bases between. The DNA for the CDR3 is TGTGCCAGCAGCCCTCAGGGTTCACCCCTCCACTTT. Its protein is CASSPQGSPLHF.

This clonotype has ten or more counts. This sequence joins TRBV9 and TRBJ2-7, with a tentative D call TRBD1 (6 bases). The CDR3 consists of 14 residues. Trimming pared 2 bases from V and 3 bases from J, leaving 12 bases between. Germline loops: CDR1 SGDLS, CDR2 YYNGEE. The CDR3 spells CASSVHQGGYEQYF. The DNA for the CDR3 is TGTGCCAGCAGCGTCCACCAAGGGGGCTACGAGCAGTACTTC.

Concerning this clonotype itself: Since a much larger clone is just one base distant, this may be a read error. The chain uses TRBV11-2 and TRBJ2-7; TRBD1 might be the D (6 bases). In germline, CDR1 is SGHAT, CDR2 FQNNGV. The CDR3 is 12 residues long. CDR3 loop: CVSSSQGYEQYF. CDR3 DNA: TGTGTCAGCAGCTCACAGGGATACGAGCAGTACTTC.

This rearrangement joins TRBV7-3 to TRBJ2-1; unclear D gene. Germline-derived CDR1 and CDR2 are SGHTA and FQGTGA. V was shortened by 3 bases and J by 5 bases, with 8 bases between the two germline ends. The CDR3 is made up of 13 amino acids. The CDR3, as DNA: TGTGCCAGCAGCTTTAACAGAAACAATGAGCAGTTCTTC. This sequence encodes CASSFNRNNEQFF.

The rearrangement joins TRBV12-3 or TRBV12-4 to TRBJ2-1, with a weak D call TRBD2 (5 bases). CDR3 length: 14 amino acids. V gave up 1 base and J gave up 6 bases, with 10 bases separating them. CDR3 coding DNA: TGTGCCAGCAGTTTAGGCGGGCCCCTCAATGAGCAGTTCTTC. Encoded protein: CASSLGGPLNEQFF.

This clonotype was seen ten or more times. This rearrangement joins TRBV28 to TRBJ1-1, with D perhaps matching TRBD1 (5 bases). In germline, CDR1 is MDHEN, CDR2 SYDVKM. With 2 bases removed from V and 8 bases from J, the gap between germline ends came to 9 bases. The CDR3 runs to 12 residues. In nucleotides, the CDR3 is TGTGCCAGCAGTTTAATGAAGGGGGAAGCTTTCTTT. Amino acids: CASSLMKGEAFF.

This clonotype has at least ten counts. This rearrangement joins TRBV7-3 to TRBJ2-7; D possibly matches TRBD1 or TRBD2 (6 bases each). The CDR3 covers 14 residues. The germline V and J ends were trimmed by 5 bases and 6 bases, with 17 bases remaining between them. The germline V gene has CDR1 SGHTA and CDR2 FQGTGA. The CDR3 DNA is TGTGCCAGCAGCCCACAGGGAGGCTCATCCGAGCAGTACTTC. It encodes CASSPQGGSSEQYF.

This clonotype was counted at least ten times. This chain joins TRBV20-1 and TRBJ1-1; a weak D match, TRBD1 (6 bases). Germline V lookup: CDR1 DFQATT, CDR2 SNEGSKA (reference sequence). V was shortened by 4 bases and J by 4 bases, with 16 bases between the two germline ends. This CDR3 is built from 14 residues. CDR3 in DNA: TGCAGTGCTAATCAGCCGGGGGCAGGCACTGAAGCTTTCTTT. The encoded protein is CSANQPGAGTEAFF.